Below, one TCR beta chain is given with its context. The antigen remains undetermined. TCRdb keeps only in-frame clones here, not all; method: immunoSEQ multiplex PCR. The profile shows about 100,000 clones, around 91% of them singletons. The data were taken from a study of T cell responses to AZD1222 COVID-19 vaccine. Study-level results: Epitopes outside B.1.351 and B.1.1.7 mutated regions reportedly drew nearly half of spike TCRs.

Specimen: peripheral blood, collected on day 0 of AZD1222 vaccination. This TCR was recovered from an adult in good health.

CDR3 in DNA: TGTGCCAGCAGCTTGGTGGACAGAAATCAGCCCCAGCATTTT. It codes for CASSLVDRNQPQHF. The rearrangement joins TRBV5-5 to TRBJ1-5; D perhaps matches TRBD1 (6 bases). The CDR3 has 14 residues. Germline values: CDR1 SGHKS, CDR2 YYEKEE (reference sequence). V dropped 0 bases and J dropped 4 bases, with 8 bases sitting between them.